This T cell receptor beta chain was identified during a study of preoperative IRX-2 immunotherapy in early breast cancer. Treatment meaning: preoperative locoregional IRX-2 cytokine immunotherapy. This phase Ib study tested locoregional IRX-2 cytokine immunotherapy given before surgery. Measured with immunoSEQ multiplex PCR; TCRdb has only the in-frame clones, and not every one. The sample has 25,000 to 30,000 clones; 82% are singletons. This CDR3 contains 14 residues. Trimming removed 5 bases from V and 6 bases from J, with 16 bases in between. The sequence was obtained from a human donor with breast cancer. V and J are TRBV7-1 and TRBJ1-1, with D unclear. TRBV7-1 qualifies as an ORF whose function is uncertain. The specimen was obtained from a patient treated with IRX-2 immunotherapy. The CDR3 coding sequence is TGTGCCAGCAGCCTGCGGGCGGGCAAACCTGAAGCTTTCTTT. Its translation: CASSLRAGKPEAFF.